This T cell receptor beta chain is drawn from a study of human T cells and chemical hapten exposure. Study details: Patients were given diphenylcyclopropenone on the scalp weekly across the roughly 24-week study. Study conclusions and caveats: Expanded TCRs clustered into significantly more large CDR3 similarity groups than controls, the analysis revealed.

TCRdb reanalysed the RACE reads using MiXCR and keeps one entry per CDR3 protein. The sample records tens of thousands of distinct CDR3 sequences, 9.5% to 15% being singletons. On this clonotype: Its antigen is unidentified.

As to time point: patch test 3, about 24 weeks after DPC sensitization. The treatment denotes: therapeutic diphenylcyclopropenone sensitization with weekly scalp DPC. This specimen consisted of whole blood, obtained in connection with sensitization to the hapten diphenylcyclopropenone (DPC). The clonotype was recovered from a man aged 25-45 years with alopecia areata. Some clones in this sample may be carry-over from other donors' samples.

The CDR3 loop is CATRGSYNEQFF. CDR3 nucleotides: TGTGCCACCCGGGGGTCGTACAATGAGCAGTTCTTC. The genes are TRBV28 and TRBJ2-1; D is perhaps TRBD2 (6 bases). Between the trimmed V and J ends, which lost 10 bases and 4 bases, there was a span of 11 bases. Germline V gene data show CDR1 as MDHEN and CDR2 as SYDVKM. The CDR3 runs 12 residues.